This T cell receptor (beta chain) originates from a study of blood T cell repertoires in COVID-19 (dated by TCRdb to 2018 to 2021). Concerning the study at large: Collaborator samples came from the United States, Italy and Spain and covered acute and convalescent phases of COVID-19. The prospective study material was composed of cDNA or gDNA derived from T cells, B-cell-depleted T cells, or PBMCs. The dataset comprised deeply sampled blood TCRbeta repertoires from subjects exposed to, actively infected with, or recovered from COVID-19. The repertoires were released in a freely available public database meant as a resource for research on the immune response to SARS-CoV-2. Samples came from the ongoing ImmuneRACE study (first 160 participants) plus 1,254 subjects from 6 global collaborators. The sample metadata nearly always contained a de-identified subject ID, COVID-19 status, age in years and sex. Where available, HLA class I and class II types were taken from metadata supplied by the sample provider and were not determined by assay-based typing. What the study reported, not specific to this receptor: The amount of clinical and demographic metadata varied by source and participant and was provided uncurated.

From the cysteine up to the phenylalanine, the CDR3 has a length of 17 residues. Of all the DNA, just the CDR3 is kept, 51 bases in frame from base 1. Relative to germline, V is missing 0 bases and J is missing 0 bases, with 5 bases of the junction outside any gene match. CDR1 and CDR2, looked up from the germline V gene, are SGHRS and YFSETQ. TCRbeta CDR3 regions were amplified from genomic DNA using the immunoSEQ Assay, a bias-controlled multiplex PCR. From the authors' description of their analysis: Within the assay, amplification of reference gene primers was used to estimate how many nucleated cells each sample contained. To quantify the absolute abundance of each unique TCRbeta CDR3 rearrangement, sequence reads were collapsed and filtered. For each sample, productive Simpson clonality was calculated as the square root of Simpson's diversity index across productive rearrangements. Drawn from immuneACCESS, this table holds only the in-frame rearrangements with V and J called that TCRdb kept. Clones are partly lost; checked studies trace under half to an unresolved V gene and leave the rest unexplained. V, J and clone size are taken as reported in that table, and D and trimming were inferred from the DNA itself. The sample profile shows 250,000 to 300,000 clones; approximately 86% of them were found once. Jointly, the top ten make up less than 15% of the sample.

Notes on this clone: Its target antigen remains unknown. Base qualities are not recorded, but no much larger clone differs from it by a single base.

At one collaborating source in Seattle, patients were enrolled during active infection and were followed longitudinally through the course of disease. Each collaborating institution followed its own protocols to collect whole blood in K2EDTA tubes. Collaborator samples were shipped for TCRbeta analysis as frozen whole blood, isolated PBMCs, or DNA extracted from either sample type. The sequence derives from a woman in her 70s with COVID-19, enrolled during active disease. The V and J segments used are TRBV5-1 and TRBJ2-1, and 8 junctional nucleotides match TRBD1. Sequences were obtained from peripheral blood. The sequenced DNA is TGCGCCAGCAGCTTGGCGGACAGGGCATTCTCCTACAATGAGCAGTTCTTC. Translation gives CASSLADRAFSYNEQFF. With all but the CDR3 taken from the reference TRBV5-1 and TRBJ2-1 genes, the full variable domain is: KAGVTQTPRYLIKTRGQQVTLSCSPISGHRSVSWYQQTPGQGLQFLFEYFSETQRNKGNFPGRFSGRQFSNSRSEMNVSTLELGDSALYLCASSLADRAFSYNEQFFGPGTRLTVL.